The clone carrying this T cell receptor beta chain was seen only a few times. This sample's TCRbeta library carried unique molecular identifier barcodes. TCRdb re-derived calls from the PCR reads in MiXCR, one entry per CDR3 protein. The data contain hundreds of thousands of distinct CDR3 sequences, around 11% of them singletons. Looked up from germline, CDR1 is DFQATT and CDR2 is SNEGSKA (reference sequence). The CDR3 loop spans 17 amino acids. V was pared by 1 base and J by 6 bases, with 19 bases between. This sample was included in a study of T-cell reconstitution after alpha-beta-depleted transplantation in children.

The source material was PBMCs from the stem cell graft donor, sampled from the stem cell graft. The chain links TRBV20-1 to TRBJ1-6; TRBD1 is a possible D gene (6 bases). This TCR derives from a human donor who donated a stem cell graft to a child with acute lymphoblastic leukemia. CDR3 in amino acids: CSARVGSRDRFNSPLHF. DNA for the CDR3: TGCAGTGCTAGAGTAGGGAGTCGAGACAGGTTTAATTCACCCCTCCACTTT.